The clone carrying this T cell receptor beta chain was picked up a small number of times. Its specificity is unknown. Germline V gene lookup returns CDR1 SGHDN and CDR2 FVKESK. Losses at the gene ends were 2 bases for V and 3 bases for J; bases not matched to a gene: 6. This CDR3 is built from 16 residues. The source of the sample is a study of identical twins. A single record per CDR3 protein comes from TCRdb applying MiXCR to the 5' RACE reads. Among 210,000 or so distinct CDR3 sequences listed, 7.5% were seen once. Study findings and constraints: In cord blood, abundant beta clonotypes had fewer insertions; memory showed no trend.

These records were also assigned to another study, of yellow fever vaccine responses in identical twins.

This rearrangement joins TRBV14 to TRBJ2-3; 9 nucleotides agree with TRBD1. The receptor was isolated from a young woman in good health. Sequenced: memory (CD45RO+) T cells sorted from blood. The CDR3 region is CASSQPTGGFTDTQYF. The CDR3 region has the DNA TGTGCCAGCAGCCAACCAACAGGGGGCTTTACAGATACGCAGTATTTT.